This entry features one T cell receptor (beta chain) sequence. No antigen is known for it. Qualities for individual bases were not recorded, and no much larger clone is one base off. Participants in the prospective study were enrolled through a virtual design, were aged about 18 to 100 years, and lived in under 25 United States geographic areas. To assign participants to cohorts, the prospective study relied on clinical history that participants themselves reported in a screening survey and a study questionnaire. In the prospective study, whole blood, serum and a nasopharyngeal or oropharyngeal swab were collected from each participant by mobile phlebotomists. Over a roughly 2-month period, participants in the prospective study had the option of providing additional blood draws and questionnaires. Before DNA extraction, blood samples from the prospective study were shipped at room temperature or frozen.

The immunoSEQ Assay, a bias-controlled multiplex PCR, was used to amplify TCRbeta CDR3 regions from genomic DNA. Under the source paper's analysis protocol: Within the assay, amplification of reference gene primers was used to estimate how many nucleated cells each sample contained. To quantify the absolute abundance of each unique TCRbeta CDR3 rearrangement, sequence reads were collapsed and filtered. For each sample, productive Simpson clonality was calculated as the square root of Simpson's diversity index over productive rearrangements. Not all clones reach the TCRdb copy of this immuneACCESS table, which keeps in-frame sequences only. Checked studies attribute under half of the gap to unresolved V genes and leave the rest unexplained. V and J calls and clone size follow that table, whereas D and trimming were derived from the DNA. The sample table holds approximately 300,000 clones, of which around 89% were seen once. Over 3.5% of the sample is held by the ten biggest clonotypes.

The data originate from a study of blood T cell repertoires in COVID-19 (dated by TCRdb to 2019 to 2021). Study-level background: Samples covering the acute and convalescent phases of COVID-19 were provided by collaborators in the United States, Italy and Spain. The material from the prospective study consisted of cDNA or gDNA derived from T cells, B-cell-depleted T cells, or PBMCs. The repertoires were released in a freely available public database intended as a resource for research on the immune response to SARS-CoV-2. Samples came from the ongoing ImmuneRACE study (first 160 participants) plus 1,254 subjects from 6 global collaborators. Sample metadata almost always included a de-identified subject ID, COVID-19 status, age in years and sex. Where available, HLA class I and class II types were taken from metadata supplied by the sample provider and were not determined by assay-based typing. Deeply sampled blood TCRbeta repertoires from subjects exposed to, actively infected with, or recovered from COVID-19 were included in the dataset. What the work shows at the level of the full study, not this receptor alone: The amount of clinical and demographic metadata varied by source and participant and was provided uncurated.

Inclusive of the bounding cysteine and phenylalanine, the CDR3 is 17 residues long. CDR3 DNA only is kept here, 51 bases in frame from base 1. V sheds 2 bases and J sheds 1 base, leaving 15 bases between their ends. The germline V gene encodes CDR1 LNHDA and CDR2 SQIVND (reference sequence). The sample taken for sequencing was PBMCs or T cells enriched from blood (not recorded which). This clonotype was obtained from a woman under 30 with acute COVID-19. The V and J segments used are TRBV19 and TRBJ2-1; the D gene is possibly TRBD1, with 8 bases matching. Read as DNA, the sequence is TGTGCCAGTAGTATACCGCGGGGGACAGGATCCTACAATGAGCAGTTCTTC. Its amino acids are CASSIPRGTGSYNEQFF.